The entry below gives a single T cell receptor (beta chain) sequence along with its context. The antigen is undetermined. No cell sorting was done before RNA was extracted from the tissue. More than 3 cm separated this lung sample from the edge of the tumor. Chemotherapy-naive patients with new lung cancer underwent thoracic surgery in China, August–late 2014. This entry belongs to a study of tumor and adjacent non-tumor tissue in lung cancer. Study at large: The cohort had around twelve adenocarcinoma, a couple of squamous cell and 1 small cell patients. Findings and caveats of the study: Tumor repertoires had a smaller top 100 clone share than normal lung.

V was trimmed by 3 bases and J by 7 bases, leaving 19 bases between them. Germline V CDR1 and CDR2: DFQATT, SNEGSKA (reference sequence). This CDR3 spans 14 amino acids. A modified ARM-PCR protocol with three rounds of nested PCR amplified TCRbeta. A single record per CDR3 protein comes from TCRdb applying MiXCR to the multiplex PCR reads. This sample has approximately 100,000 distinct CDR3 sequences; over 55% occur once, and the top ten carry roughly 19%. The specimen sequenced was distant non-tumor lung tissue. The rearrangement links TRBV20-1 to TRBJ2-7, with D perhaps TRBD2 (6 bases). The source is a man in his thirties or forties with non-small cell lung cancer. The CDR3, as DNA: TGCAGTGCTAGTTTCGCCGGGAACCGGGAGGAGCAGTACTTC. Amino acid sequence: CSASFAGNREEQYF.